These 26 T cell receptor beta chains came from one sample sequenced in a study of technical replicates of blood from several donors. The protocol was immunoSEQ multiplex PCR, while the TCRdb copy is restricted to in-frame clones and leaves out a portion. The table lists more than 90,000 clones, approximately 95% of them singletons. Sample: T cells isolated from PBMCs. Receptors were obtained from a human donor in good health.

The CDR3 here is CASSQASGGRFNEQFF. The DNA of the CDR3 is TGTGCCAGCAGCCAAGCTTCCGGGGGTAGATTTAATGAGCAGTTCTTC. The chain is built from TRBV14 and TRBJ2-1; D is possibly TRBD2 (6 bases). V gave up 1 base and J gave up 7 bases, with 17 bases separating them. Germline V gene sequence: CDR1 SGHDN, CDR2 FVKESK. The CDR3 contains 16 residues.

The rearrangement uses TRBV19 and TRBJ2-1; 8 bases align to TRBD1. The germline CDR1 and CDR2 sequences are LNHDA and SQIVND (reference sequence). The ends lost 6 bases at V and 0 bases at J; junction bases unmatched: 7. The CDR3 totals 16 residues. CDR3 protein: CASRKDRANSYNEQFF. The CDR3 DNA follows: TGTGCCAGTAGGAAGGACAGGGCGAACTCCTACAATGAGCAGTTCTTC.

The chain joins TRBV29-1 to TRBJ2-3; no clear D gene. CDR3 length: 12 amino acids. Germline V CDR1 and CDR2: SQVTM, ANQGSEA. Trimming took 6 bases from V and 6 from J, leaving 13 bases between them. CDR3 sequence reads: CSVESSSDTQYF. Written as DNA, the CDR3 is TGCAGCGTAGAAAGCTCGTCTGATACGCAGTATTTT.

This clone was detected only once. The chain employs TRBV19 and TRBJ1-2; D is unresolved. Trimming took 5 bases from V and 5 from J, leaving 9 bases between them. The length of the CDR3 is 12 residues. CDR1 and CDR2 from the germline V gene are LNHDA and SQIVND (reference sequence). The CDR3 DNA reads TGTGCCAGTAGTTTCGGAGCATATGGCTACACCTTC. Protein sequence: CASSFGAYGYTF.

The DNA of the CDR3 is TGTGCCAGCAGCTGGTCGACAGGAGTGAATGAAAAACTGTTTTTT. Amino acid sequence: CASSWSTGVNEKLFF. The chain couples TRBV5-4 to TRBJ1-4, with D possibly being TRBD1 (6 bases). Deletions cut 3 bases from V and 5 bases from J, with 14 bases between. The CDR3 has 15 residues. Germline V gene data show CDR1 as SGHNT and CDR2 as YYREEE (reference sequence). The complete variable domain, with remaining parts taken from reference TRBV5-4 and TRBJ1-4, reads ETGVTQSPTHLIKTRGQQVTLRCSSQSGHNTVSWYQQALGQGPQFIFQYYREEENGRGNFPPRFSGLQFPNYSSELNVNALELDDSALYLCASSWSTGVNEKLFFGSGTQLSVL.

V is TRBV12-5 and J is TRBJ2-1; D gene unclear. The CDR3 has 12 amino acids. Looked up from germline, CDR1 is LGHNT and CDR2 is FRNRAP. V lost 2 bases and J lost 8, with 7 bases in between. The CDR3 protein is CASGLSSYEQFF. CDR3 DNA: TGTGCTAGTGGTTTGTCTTCGTATGAGCAGTTCTTC.

The chain recombines TRBV5-1 with TRBJ2-1, with TRBD2 matching over 7 bases. The length of the CDR3 is 14 residues. Germline CDR1 reads SGHRS; CDR2 reads YFSETQ. J lost 2 bases, V lost 6 bases, and 5 bases had no gene match. Written as DNA, the CDR3 is TGCGCCAGCAACAGCGGGGAGACCTACAATGAGCAGTTCTTC. It translates to CASNSGETYNEQFF.

V gene TRBV6-6 combines with J gene TRBJ2-1; 10 bases agree with TRBD2. The germline CDR1 and CDR2 sequences are MNHNY and SVGAGI (reference sequence). The J segment lost 9 bases and the V segment lost 0 bases, leaving 5 bases of the junction unmatched. The CDR3 loop spans 15 amino acids. The chain's CDR3 is CASSYSTGLAAEQFF. The CDR3 DNA reads TGTGCCAGCAGTTACTCGACAGGACTAGCGGCTGAGCAGTTCTTC.

The CDR3 DNA reads TGTGCCAGTAGTATACGCGGCGGGAATCGCCCTGAGGAGCAGTACTTC. Protein sequence: CASSIRGGNRPEEQYF. This chain joins TRBV19 and TRBJ2-7; possible D gene TRBD2, 6 bases. Germline V gene lookup returns CDR1 LNHDA and CDR2 SQIVND (reference sequence). Deletions cut 2 bases from V and 7 bases from J, with 21 bases between. The CDR3 extends over 16 amino acids.

The rearrangement joins TRBV5-1 to TRBJ1-1; the match to TRBD1 covers 8 bases. V lost 2 bases and J lost 4; bases outside the gene matches: 10. The CDR3 consists of 16 residues. Germline values: CDR1 SGHRS, CDR2 YFSETQ. The CDR3 nucleotides read TGCGCCAGCAGCTTCGGTCTCCGCCAGGGGGCCACTGAAGCTTTCTTT. This codes for CASSFGLRQGATEAFF. Full variable domain (rest looked up from reference TRBV5-1 and TRBJ1-1): KAGVTQTPRYLIKTRGQQVTLSCSPISGHRSVSWYQQTPGQGLQFLFEYFSETQRNKGNFPGRFSGRQFSNSRSEMNVSTLELGDSALYLCASSFGLRQGATEAFFGQGTRLTVV.

The rearrangement links TRBV30 to TRBJ1-1; D ambiguous. The CDR3 is 12 amino acids. Trimming took 0 bases from V and 11 from J, leaving 13 bases between them. Germline lookup yields CDR1 GTSNPN and CDR2 SVGIG (reference sequence). The CDR3 DNA reads as TGTGCCTGGAGTGTACACCCAAGCGGGGCTTTCTTT. This translates into CAWSVHPSGAFF.

The J gene is TRBJ2-2, the V gene TRBV7-6, with 12 positions matching TRBD2. The CDR3 is 16 amino acids. Germline CDR1 SGHVS, CDR2 FNYEAQ. Trimming removed 3 bases from V and 4 bases from J; junction bases left unmatched: 3. As DNA, the CDR3 is TGTGCCAGCAGCTTCACTAGCGGGAGGCTCACCGGGGAGCTGTTTTTT. It yields the protein CASSFTSGRLTGELFF.

This chain joins TRBV5-1 and TRBJ2-6; D is ambiguous. CDR3 length: 13 residues. V was trimmed by 4 bases and J by 4 bases, leaving 6 bases between them. Germline values: CDR1 SGHRS, CDR2 YFSETQ. The CDR3 sequence is CASSPGGANVLTF. DNA of the CDR3: TGCGCCAGCAGCCCCGGGGGGGCCAACGTCCTGACTTTC.

This clone has just one count. J is TRBJ2-2 and V is TRBV29-1; 8 nucleotides agree with TRBD1. CDR3 length: 12 residues. Per the germline V gene, CDR1 is SQVTM and CDR2 is ANQGSEA. The V and J ends lost 6 bases and 4 bases, in that order; junction bases with no gene match: 1. The CDR3 bases are TGCAGCGTCACAGGGGGCACCGGGGAGCTGTTTTTT. Protein product: CSVTGGTGELFF.

The chain has TRBV4-1 and TRBJ2-5; D is possibly TRBD1 (6 bases). CDR3 length: 13 amino acids. Deletions cut 9 bases from V and 1 base from J, with 12 bases between. Germline CDR1 and CDR2: MGHRA and YSYEKL. CDR3 nucleotides: TGCGCCAGTAGACAGGAGAGCCAAGAGACCCAGTACTTC. Translation: CASRQESQETQYF.

This sequence joins TRBV2 and TRBJ2-1, with D perhaps TRBD1 (8 bases). Trimming took 10 bases from V and 7 from J, leaving 17 bases between them. This CDR3 contains 13 residues. CDR1 SNHLY and CDR2 FYNNEI come from the germline V gene. This CDR3 reads CANRGGPGNEQFF. DNA of the CDR3: TGTGCCAACAGGGGGGGTCCGGGGAATGAGCAGTTCTTC.

This clone showed up just once. V is TRBV7-8 and J is TRBJ2-7, with D maybe TRBD2 (5 bases). The CDR3 spans 15 residues. V was pared by 4 bases and J by 1 base, with 14 bases between. Germline values: CDR1 SGHVS, CDR2 FQNEAQ. CDR3 in DNA: TGTGCCAGCAGCTCCACGAGGGTTGGTTCCTACGAGCAGTACTTC. It yields the protein CASSSTRVGSYEQYF.

This chain links TRBV6-6 with TRBJ2-2, with D maybe TRBD2 (5 bases). CDR3 length: 15 residues. CDR1 MNHNY and CDR2 SVGAGI come from the germline V gene (reference sequence). The V and J ends lost 0 bases and 0 bases respectively, with 5 bases between them. Here the CDR3 DNA reads TGTGCCAGCAGTTACTCGAGGGCGAACACCGGGGAGCTGTTTTTT. It specifies CASSYSRANTGELFF.

The chain combines TRBV28 with TRBJ1-1; 8 bases map to TRBD1. Unmatched junction bases numbered 8, after V lost 7 bases and J lost 4 bases. Germline lookup yields CDR1 MDHEN and CDR2 SYDVKM. The CDR3 extends over 14 amino acids. The CDR3 loop is CASTGQGSGTEAFF. The CDR3 DNA reads as TGTGCCAGCACCGGACAGGGATCGGGCACTGAAGCTTTCTTT. Full variable domain (outside the CDR3, taken from reference TRBV28 and TRBJ1-1): DVKVTQSSRYLVKRTGEKVFLECVQDMDHENMFWYRQDPGLGLRLIYFSYDVKMKEKGDIPEGYSVSREKKERFSLILESASTNQTSMYLCASTGQGSGTEAFFGQGTRLTVV.

The chain links TRBV4-1 to TRBJ2-7; 7 bases are shared with TRBD1. The CDR3 is made up of 14 amino acids. Germline values: CDR1 MGHRA, CDR2 YSYEKL. V gave up 1 base and J gave up 3 bases; unmatched junction bases: 3. The CDR3 sequence: CASSQGAGGYEQYF. CDR3 bases: TGCGCCAGCAGCCAAGGGGCAGGGGGCTACGAGCAGTACTTC.

The CDR3 here is CASSVTGKDTQYF. The CDR3 coding sequence is TGTGCCAGCAGTGTGACCGGGAAGGATACGCAGTATTTT. The chain carries TRBV6-1 and TRBJ2-3; TRBD2 might be the D (5 bases). Per germline, CDR1 MNHNS and CDR2 SASEGT. V lost 4 bases, J lost 6 bases, and 11 bases lay in between. The CDR3 contains 13 residues.

The chain uses TRBV28 and TRBJ2-1; D uncertain. CDR3 length equals 14 residues. Trimming left V 5 bases short and J 8 bases short, with 16 bases between. Germline CDR1 is MDHEN and CDR2 is SYDVKM. The CDR3 DNA is TGTGCCAGCAGTGACCGGGTACTACGGGATGAGCAGTTCTTC. Its translation is CASSDRVLRDEQFF.

The V gene is TRBV7-8, the J gene TRBJ2-3, with 7 nucleotides matching TRBD2. Germline V gene lookup returns CDR1 SGHVS and CDR2 FQNEAQ. Germline trimming cut 4 bases from V and 2 bases from J; bases unmatched to any gene: 3. This CDR3 has 14 amino acids. As DNA, the CDR3 is TGTGCCAGCAGCTGGGGGGGGTCCACAGATACGCAGTATTTT. It yields the protein CASSWGGSTDTQYF. Supplemented by reference TRBV7-8 and TRBJ2-3, the full variable domain reads GAGVSQSPRYKVAKRGQDVALRCDPISGHVSLFWYQQALGQGPEFLTYFQNEAQLDKSGLPSDRFFAERPEGSVSTLKIQRTQQEDSAVYLCASSWGGSTDTQYFGPGTRLTVL.

The chain carries TRBV5-6 and TRBJ2-7; tentatively, D is TRBD2 (6 bases). V gave up 0 bases and J gave up 4 bases, with 17 bases separating them. Germline loops: CDR1 SGHDT, CDR2 YYEEEE. CDR3 length: 16 residues. CDR3 DNA sequence: TGTGCCAGCAGCTTGGGAACGGGACTTTCCGGGTACGAGCAGTACTTC. As protein: CASSLGTGLSGYEQYF. Full variable domain (rest looked up from reference TRBV5-6 and TRBJ2-7): DAGVTQSPTHLIKTRGQQVTLRCSPKSGHDTVSWYQQALGQGPQFIFQYYEEEERQRGNFPDRFSGHQFPNYSSELNVNALLLGDSALYLCASSLGTGLSGYEQYFGPGTRLTVT.

The CDR3 coding sequence is TGTGCCAGCAGCTCAGAGGTGGACCGACAGTATGAGCAGTTCTTC. This translates into CASSSEVDRQYEQFF. The J gene is TRBJ2-1, the V gene TRBV11-2, with TRBD1 as a possible D gene (5 bases). CDR1 is SGHAT, CDR2 FQNNGV, per germline. The V end was cut by 4 bases, the J end by 8 bases, with 18 bases between. This CDR3 is built from 15 residues.

The rearrangement links TRBV25-1 to TRBJ2-2, with a tentative D call TRBD2 (5 bases). CDR1 is MGHDK, CDR2 SYGVNS, per germline. V was cut by 8 bases and J by 3 bases, with 13 bases left in between. CDR3 length equals 14 residues. Here the CDR3 DNA reads TGTGCCAGCGGCCCCGGGGAGTACACCGGGGAGCTGTTTTTT. This codes for CASGPGEYTGELFF.